The 26 T cell receptor beta chains listed next were all sequenced from one sample in a study of radiotherapy plus CTLA-4 blockade in lung cancer. Clones were sequenced by immunoSEQ multiplex PCR, and TCRdb holds only the in-frame ones, with some missing. This sample has under 95,000 clones, with about 79% found just once. The specimen comprised peripheral blood, sampled from a patient treated with radiotherapy plus ipilimumab. These receptors all stem from a human donor with non-small cell lung cancer whose response to radiotherapy plus ipilimumab could not be evaluated. Some clones in this sample may be carry-over from other donors' samples.

CDR3 region: CASSESLNTEAFF. In nucleotides, the CDR3 is TGTGCCAGCAGTGAGAGCCTGAACACTGAAGCTTTCTTT. This chain joins TRBV6-5 and TRBJ1-1; D gene unclear. Germline V gene lookup returns CDR1 MNHEY and CDR2 SVGAGI. The V end was cut by 5 bases, the J end by 0 bases, with 7 bases between. The CDR3 spans 13 residues.

The chain joins TRBV5-4 to TRBJ2-7, with 7 positions matching TRBD1. The length of the CDR3 is 15 residues. V shed 5 bases and J 2 bases; nucleotides not matched to a gene: 10. Germline V gene sequence: CDR1 SGHNT, CDR2 YYREEE (reference sequence). The CDR3 sequence: CASSSPATGTYEQYF. The CDR3, as DNA: TGTGCCAGCAGTTCCCCGGCGACAGGGACCTACGAGCAGTACTTC.

In its sample, this clone was seen a few times. The genes are TRBV19 and TRBJ1-2; 9 nucleotides match TRBD1. The length of the CDR3 is 13 residues. Germline V CDR1 and CDR2: LNHDA, SQIVND (reference sequence). V was clipped by 7 bases and J by 8 bases; unmatched bases: 8. CDR3 nucleotide sequence: TGTGCCAGTAAACTGACAGGGGGATTAGGCTACACCTTC. It encodes CASKLTGGLGYTF.

A note on this clone: The junction departs from germline at one end; a sequencing error may be responsible. The V gene is TRBV7-7, the J gene TRBJ2-2; 10 nucleotides line up with TRBD2. The CDR3 spans 16 residues. CDR1 is SSHAT, CDR2 FNYEAQ, per germline (reference sequence). The CDR3 is CASSLQRGGITGELFF. The CDR3 nucleotides read TGTGCTAGCAGCTTACAGCGGGGGGGGATTACCGGGGAGCTGTTTTTT.

This clone was recorded once. The rearrangement joins TRBV4-3 to TRBJ2-3; 8 bases fit TRBD2. The germline V gene encodes CDR1 LGHNA and CDR2 YSLEER. This CDR3 region has 16 residues. V shed 0 bases and J 3 bases; nucleotides not matched to a gene: 5. The CDR3 sequence is CASSQEVSGVTDTQYF. CDR3 nucleotides: TGCGCCAGCAGCCAAGAGGTTAGCGGGGTAACAGATACGCAGTATTTT.

The rearrangement joins TRBV6-6 to TRBJ2-3, with TRBD2 identical over 11 bases. CDR3 length: 15 amino acids. Germline CDR1 is MNHNY and CDR2 is SVGAGI (reference sequence). The V segment lost 6 bases and the J segment 5 bases; nucleotides outside the gene matches: 7. The CDR3 sequence: CASSHSGGDEDTQYF. The CDR3 DNA reads as TGTGCCAGCAGCCATAGCGGGGGGGATGAAGATACGCAGTATTTT.

This rearrangement joins TRBV5-1 to TRBJ1-1, with 9 bases aligning to TRBD1. CDR1 SGHRS and CDR2 YFSETQ come from the germline V gene. With 0 bases clipped from V and 3 bases from J, the junction kept 3 bases outside the gene matches. CDR3 size: 15 residues. CDR3 sequence (DNA): TGCGCCAGCAGCTTGGCGGGGGACAGGGACACTGAAGCTTTCTTT. Protein sequence: CASSLAGDRDTEAFF.

The chain couples TRBV7-9 to TRBJ1-5; 7 bases are a match to TRBD1. The CDR3 spans 15 residues. The germline gives CDR1 SEHNR, CDR2 FQNEAQ (reference sequence). Unmatched junction bases numbered 4, after V lost 1 base and J lost 4 bases. CDR3 residues: CASSLGDSTNQPQHF. CDR3 DNA: TGTGCCAGCAGCTTAGGGGACAGTACAAATCAGCCCCAGCATTTT.

The chain employs TRBV5-4 and TRBJ2-5, with a possible D match to TRBD2 (7 bases). The CDR3 loop spans 17 amino acids. The V end lost 4 bases, the J end lost 0 bases, and 19 bases lay between the germline ends. Germline assignment: CDR1 SGHNT and CDR2 YYREEE (reference sequence). The CDR3 here is CASSPGPGGRYQETQYF. DNA for the CDR3: TGTGCCAGCAGCCCCGGCCCGGGGGGCCGGTACCAAGAGACCCAGTACTTC.

This chain links TRBV2 with TRBJ1-5; perhaps TRBD1 as D (6 bases). V lost 0 bases and J lost 6, with 12 bases in between. The germline gives CDR1 SNHLY, CDR2 FYNNEI. CDR3 length equals 15 residues. In DNA form, the CDR3 reads TGTGCCAGCAGTGAAGCCAGGGGAGTGGGTCAGCCCCAGCATTTT. Translated: CASSEARGVGQPQHF.

The chain joins TRBV4-3 to TRBJ2-5; D is uncertain. This CDR3 is 14 amino acids long. Trimming pared 0 bases from V and 5 bases from J, leaving 10 bases between. Germline assignment: CDR1 LGHNA and CDR2 YSLEER. CDR3 protein: CASSQEYYKETQYF. CDR3 sequence (DNA): TGCGCCAGCAGCCAAGAGTACTATAAGGAGACCCAGTACTTC.

The V gene is TRBV6-1, the J gene TRBJ2-4, with TRBD2 as a possible D gene (7 bases). Germline values: CDR1 MNHNS, CDR2 SASEGT. The CDR3 extends over 17 amino acids. Deletions cut 4 bases from V and 3 bases from J, with 19 bases between. The CDR3 DNA follows: TGTGCCAGCAGTGGGGTGGGGGGGGGCCGGGGCAAAAACATTCAGTACTTC. This translates into CASSGVGGGRGKNIQYF.

The J gene is TRBJ1-6, the V gene TRBV6-5; 9 bases agree with TRBD1. The V and J ends lost 5 bases and 7 bases, in that order; junction bases with no gene match: 6. Germline CDR1 is MNHEY and CDR2 is SVGAGI. The CDR3 is 15 residues long. CDR3 DNA: TGTGCCAGCAGTACCCGGGACAGGGCAAATTCACCCCTCCACTTT. It is translated as CASSTRDRANSPLHF.

V gene TRBV5-1 combines with J gene TRBJ2-1; 9 nucleotides line up with TRBD1. Germline V CDR1 and CDR2: SGHRS, YFSETQ. There are 17 residues in the CDR3. V was pared by 0 bases and J by 0 bases, with 4 bases of the junction left unmatched. This CDR3 reads CASSLDRGLSSYNEQFF. The CDR3 nucleotides are TGCGCCAGCAGCTTGGACAGGGGGCTAAGCTCCTACAATGAGCAGTTCTTC.

As to this clone: A junction end diverges from the germline sequence, so it may reflect a read error. This sequence joins TRBV7-9 and TRBJ1-3, with 7 bases matching TRBD1. Germline assignment: CDR1 SEHNR and CDR2 FQNEAQ (reference sequence). CDR3 length equals 14 residues. This chain's CDR3 is CASSLTGTVGSRIF. DNA of the CDR3: TGTGCCAGCAGCTTGACCGGGACAGTGGGGTCCAGGATTTTT.

This clone was observed a single time. CDR3 coding DNA: TGTGCCAGCTCCTTTTCGCAGGGGAGGGTGCAGCCCCAGCATTTT. This sequence encodes CASSFSQGRVQPQHF. This chain joins TRBV18 and TRBJ1-5, with a weak D call TRBD1 (6 bases). Germline V gene sequence: CDR1 KGHSH, CDR2 LQKENI. The CDR3 loop spans 15 amino acids. Trimming cost V 6 bases and J 7 bases, with 19 bases left between them.

This sequence joins TRBV9 and TRBJ2-2, with no clear D. Germline values: CDR1 SGDLS, CDR2 YYNGEE. The CDR3 spans 14 residues. Trimming removed 3 bases from V and 5 bases from J, with 11 bases in between. CDR3 sequence: CASSAPSVTGELFF. In DNA form, the CDR3 reads TGTGCCAGCAGCGCCCCTTCGGTAACCGGGGAGCTGTTTTTT.

This rearrangement joins TRBV14 to TRBJ2-2; 7 bases match TRBD1. The CDR3 length is 16 residues. The J segment lost 2 bases and the V segment lost 4 bases, leaving 7 bases of the junction unmatched. The V gene's germline CDR1 is SGHDN and CDR2 FVKESK. The CDR3 loop reads CASSPDRDPNTGELFF. In nucleotides, the CDR3 is TGTGCCAGCAGCCCCGACAGGGACCCCAACACCGGGGAGCTGTTTTTT. Together with reference TRBV14 and TRBJ2-2, the CDR3 gives the full variable domain: EAGVTQFPSHSVIEKGQTVTLRCDPISGHDNLYWYRRVMGKEIKFLLHFVKESKQDESGMPNNRFLAERTGGTYSTLKVQPAELEDSGVYFCASSPDRDPNTGELFFGEGSRLTVL.

The rearrangement links TRBV28 to TRBJ2-3, with 7 bases aligning to TRBD1. V shed 6 bases, J shed 1 base, and the junction held 10 bases outside the gene matches. The CDR3 extends over 16 amino acids. CDR1 is MDHEN, CDR2 SYDVKM, per germline. The CDR3: CASRLARQGRTDTQYF. CDR3 in DNA: TGTGCCAGCAGGTTAGCGAGACAGGGCCGCACAGATACGCAGTATTTT. The full variable domain, its missing parts supplied by reference TRBV28 and TRBJ2-3, is DVKVTQSSRYLVKRTGEKVFLECVQDMDHENMFWYRQDPGLGLRLIYFSYDVKMKEKGDIPEGYSVSREKKERFSLILESASTNQTSMYLCASRLARQGRTDTQYFGPGTRLTVL.

This clone was found a few times. The chain employs TRBV21-1 and TRBJ1-5; TRBD1, the table's D call, was not compared with the DNA. TRBV21-1 is a pseudogene. This CDR3 contains 15 residues. The CDR3 nucleotides read TGTGCCAGCAGCACCCGACAGGGTCCCGGGCAGCCCCAGCATTTT. This gives the protein CASSTRQGPGQPQHF.

The V call is TRBV11-1, the J call TRBJ1-1; the D gene is possibly TRBD1 (6 bases). Germline CDR1 reads SGHAT; CDR2 reads FQDESV (reference sequence). Trimming took 4 bases from V and 1 from J, leaving 16 bases between them. The CDR3 totals 16 residues. CDR3 sequence (DNA): TGTGCCAGCAGCTACCCCCGCGGGGGCGGGAACACTGAAGCTTTCTTT. This encodes CASSYPRGGGNTEAFF.

The sample holds a few counts of this clone. J is TRBJ1-2 and V is TRBV6-5, with D uncertain. Germline CDR1 is MNHEY and CDR2 is SVGAGI. V was clipped by 2 bases and J by 9 bases, with 13 bases between them. CDR3 length: 13 amino acids. As DNA, the CDR3 is TGTGCCAGCAGTTACCGGAGGTCGATTAGCTACACCTTC. This gives the protein CASSYRRSISYTF.

The chain links TRBV9 to TRBJ2-7, with D possibly being TRBD2 (5 bases). The CDR3 runs to 12 residues. Trimming took 4 bases from V and 3 from J, leaving 8 bases between them. CDR1 SGDLS and CDR2 YYNGEE come from the germline V gene. In DNA form, the CDR3 reads TGTGCCAGCAGCTCCAGCGGCTACGAGCAGTACTTC. This encodes CASSSSGYEQYF.

In its sample, this clone ranks as medium-sized. The chain recombines TRBV5-4 with TRBJ2-5; 7 bases agree with TRBD2. Germline V gives CDR1 SGHNT, CDR2 YYREEE (reference sequence). The junction had 8 bases not matched to a gene; V was cut back by 4 bases and J by 5 bases. The CDR3 consists of 14 residues. CDR3 nucleotides: TGTGCCAGCAGCCTGGGCAGGGAGGGCGAGACCCAGTACTTC. It yields the protein CASSLGREGETQYF.

The CDR3 loop reads CSAGGDHFNEQFF. The DNA of the CDR3 is TGCAGCGCCGGGGGTGACCACTTCAATGAGCAGTTCTTC. This rearrangement joins TRBV29-1 to TRBJ2-1, with a possible D match to TRBD2 (6 bases). The CDR3 spans 13 residues. Germline CDR1 is SQVTM and CDR2 is ANQGSEA. The V and J ends lost 7 bases and 6 bases respectively, with 16 bases between them.

This rearrangement joins TRBV30 to TRBJ1-5, with 8 bases aligning to TRBD1. This CDR3 has 14 amino acids. The junction had 3 bases not matched to a gene; V was cut back by 1 base and J by 4 bases. The germline CDR1 and CDR2 sequences are GTSNPN and SVGIG (reference sequence). The CDR3 DNA reads TGTGCCTGGAGTGGTCGACAGGGGAATCAGCCCCAGCATTTT. The encoded protein is CAWSGRQGNQPQHF.